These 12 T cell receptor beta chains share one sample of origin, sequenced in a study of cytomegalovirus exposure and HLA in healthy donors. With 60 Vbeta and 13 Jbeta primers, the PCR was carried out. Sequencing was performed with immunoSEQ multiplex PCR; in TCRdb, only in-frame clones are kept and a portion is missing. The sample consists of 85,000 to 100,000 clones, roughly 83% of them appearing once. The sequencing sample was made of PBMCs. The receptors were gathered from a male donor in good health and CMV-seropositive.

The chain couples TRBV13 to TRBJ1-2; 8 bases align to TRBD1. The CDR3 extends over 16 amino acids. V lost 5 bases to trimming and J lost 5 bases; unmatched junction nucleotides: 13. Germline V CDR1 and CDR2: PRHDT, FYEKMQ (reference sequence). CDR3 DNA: TGTGCCAGCAGCATTGGAACAGGGGGATCTGGGTATGGCTACACCTTC. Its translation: CASSIGTGGSGYGYTF.

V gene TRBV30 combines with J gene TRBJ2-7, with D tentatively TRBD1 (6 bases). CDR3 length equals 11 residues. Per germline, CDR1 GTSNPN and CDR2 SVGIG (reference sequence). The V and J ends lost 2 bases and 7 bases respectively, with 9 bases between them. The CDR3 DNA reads TGTGCCTGGAGTCCCGGGACAGAGCAGTACTTC. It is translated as CAWSPGTEQYF. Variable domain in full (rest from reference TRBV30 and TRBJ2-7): SQTIHQWPATLVQPVGSPLSLECTVEGTSNPNLYWYRQAAGRGLQLLFYSVGIGQISSEVPQNLSASRPQDRQFILSSKKLLLSDSGFYLCAWSPGTEQYFGPGTRLTVT.

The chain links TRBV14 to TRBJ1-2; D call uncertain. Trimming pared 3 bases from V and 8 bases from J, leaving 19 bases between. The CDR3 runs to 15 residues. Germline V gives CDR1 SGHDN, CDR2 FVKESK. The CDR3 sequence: CASSQRLTHPGGYTF. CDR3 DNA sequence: TGTGCCAGCAGCCAGAGGCTGACCCACCCGGGGGGCTACACCTTC.

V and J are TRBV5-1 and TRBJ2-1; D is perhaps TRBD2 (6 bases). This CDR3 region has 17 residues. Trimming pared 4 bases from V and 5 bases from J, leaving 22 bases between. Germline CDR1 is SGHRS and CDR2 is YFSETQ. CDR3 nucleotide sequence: TGCGCCAGCAGCCCTCCGGGATCCCGGGGAGGCGACAATGAGCAGTTCTTC. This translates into CASSPPGSRGGDNEQFF.

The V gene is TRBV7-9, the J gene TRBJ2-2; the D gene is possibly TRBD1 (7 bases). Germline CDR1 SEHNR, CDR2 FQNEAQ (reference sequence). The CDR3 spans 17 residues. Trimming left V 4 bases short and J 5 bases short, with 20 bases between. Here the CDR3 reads CASSSSQGGRRTGELFF. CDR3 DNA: TGTGCCAGCAGCTCATCGCAGGGGGGACGTCGGACCGGGGAGCTGTTTTTT.

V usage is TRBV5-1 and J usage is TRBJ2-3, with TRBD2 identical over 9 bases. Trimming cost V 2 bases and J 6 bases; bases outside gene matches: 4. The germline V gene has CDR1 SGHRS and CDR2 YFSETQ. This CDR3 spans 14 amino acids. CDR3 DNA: TGCGCCAGCAGCTTAGCGGGGGGCGTTGATACGCAGTATTTT. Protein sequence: CASSLAGGVDTQYF.

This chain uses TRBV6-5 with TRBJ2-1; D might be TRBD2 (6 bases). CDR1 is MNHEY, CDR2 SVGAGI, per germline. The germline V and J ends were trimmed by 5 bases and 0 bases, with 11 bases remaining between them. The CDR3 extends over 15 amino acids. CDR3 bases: TGTGCCAGCAGTGGCCGGGACTTCTCCTACAATGAGCAGTTCTTC. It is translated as CASSGRDFSYNEQFF.

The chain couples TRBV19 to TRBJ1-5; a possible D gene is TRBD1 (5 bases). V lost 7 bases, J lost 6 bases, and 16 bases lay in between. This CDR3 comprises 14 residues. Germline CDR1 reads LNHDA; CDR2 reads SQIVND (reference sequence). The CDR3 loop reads CASIPAGESQPQHF. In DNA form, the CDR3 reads TGTGCCAGTATCCCGGCGGGGGAGAGTCAGCCCCAGCATTTT.

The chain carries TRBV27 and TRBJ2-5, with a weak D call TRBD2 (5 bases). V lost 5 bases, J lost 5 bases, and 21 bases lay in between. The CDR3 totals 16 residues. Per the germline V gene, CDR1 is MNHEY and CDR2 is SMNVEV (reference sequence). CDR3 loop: CASSNGAATVRETQYF. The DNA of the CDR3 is TGTGCCAGCAGTAACGGAGCGGCTACTGTCCGGGAGACCCAGTACTTC.

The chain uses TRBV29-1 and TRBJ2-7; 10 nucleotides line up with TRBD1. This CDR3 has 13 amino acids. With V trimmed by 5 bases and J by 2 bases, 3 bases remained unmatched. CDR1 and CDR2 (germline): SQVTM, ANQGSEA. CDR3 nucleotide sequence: TGCAGCGTTCGGGGACAGGGGACCTACGAGCAGTACTTC. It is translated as CSVRGQGTYEQYF.

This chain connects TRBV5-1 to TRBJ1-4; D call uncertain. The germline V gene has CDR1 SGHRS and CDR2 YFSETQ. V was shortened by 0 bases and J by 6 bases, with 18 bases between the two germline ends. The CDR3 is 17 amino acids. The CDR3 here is CASSLEGIVEWDEKLFF. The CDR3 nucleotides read TGCGCCAGCAGCTTGGAAGGCATCGTGGAGTGGGATGAAAAACTGTTTTTT.

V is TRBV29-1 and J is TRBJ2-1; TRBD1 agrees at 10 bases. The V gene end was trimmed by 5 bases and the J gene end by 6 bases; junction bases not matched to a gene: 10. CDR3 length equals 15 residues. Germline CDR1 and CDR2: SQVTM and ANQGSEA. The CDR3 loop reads CSVQVGTGVGNEQFF. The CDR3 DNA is TGCAGCGTTCAGGTCGGGACAGGGGTTGGCAATGAGCAGTTCTTC.